This T cell receptor (beta chain) derives from a study of metastatic and nonmetastatic thyroid tumors. Study context: The study looked at repertoires side by side in blood and in tumor or nodule tissue from malignant and benign thyroid patients.

No treatment of any kind had been given to any patient before thyroid surgery. Original data processing: It was from CDR3 differences across clinicopathological groups that a distant-metastasis classifier for papillary thyroid cancer was built. With MiXCR, TCRdb reprocessed the PCR reads. TCRdb's processing, not the study's, gives the V and J calls here. Among some 19,000 clones listed, 25% to 35% were seen once. The CDR3 covers 16 residues. The V gene's germline CDR1 is SGHTA and CDR2 FQGNSA. V was pared by 5 bases and J by 1 base, with 10 bases of the junction left unmatched. Points on this clone: Its antigen is not known.

Overall study findings and caveats: Malignant thyroid tumors reportedly exceeded benign nodules significantly in TCR beta diversity, with the difference appearing in blood and tumor.

The chain carries TRBV7-2 and TRBJ2-5; 7 nucleotides match TRBD2. The material sequenced was tumor tissue. This clonotype originated in a female donor with papillary thyroid cancer or a benign thyroid nodule (not recorded which). Some clones in this sample may be carry-over from other donors' samples. Written as DNA, the CDR3 is TGTGCCAGCAGCCTTCGTATCGGGAGGTCCCAAGAGACCCAGTACTTC. Amino acid sequence: CASSLRIGRSQETQYF.